Listed below are T cell receptor beta chains from one sample, sequenced in a study of T cells after yellow fever vaccination. TCRdb reanalysed the 5' RACE reads using MiXCR and keeps one entry per CDR3 protein. The data show about 550,000 distinct CDR3 sequences, with roughly a fifth seen just once and over 11% held by the top ten. Sequencing was performed on PBMCs, taken 15 days after the yellow fever booster vaccination. These receptors were taken from a man aged 30 to 45 who received the YFV17D yellow fever vaccine. Each CDR3 is given with its conserved first and last residue. Fields, in order: D gene, clone size, V gene, J gene, CDR3 DNA, CDR3 protein. The D gene is left open where the match is weak. Expanded clones get a size class; other rows say once, few or many, or leave the size out.

D gene: .; clone size: .; V gene: TRBV6-5; J gene: TRBJ2-2; CDR3 DNA: TGTGCCAGCAGTTTCAGTTTGGGGGAGCTGTTTTTT; CDR3 protein: CASSFSLGELFF
D gene: .; clone size: .; V gene: TRBV5-1; J gene: TRBJ2-2; CDR3 DNA: TGCGCCAGCAGCTTGGATGCCATTATCTCCGGGGAGCTGTTTTTT; CDR3 protein: CASSLDAIISGELFF
D gene: TRBD2; clone size: .; V gene: TRBV7-2; J gene: TRBJ2-7; CDR3 DNA: TGTGCCAGCAGCCCGACTAGCGTGGAGCAGTACTTC; CDR3 protein: CASSPTSVEQYF
D gene: .; clone size: .; V gene: TRBV7-3; J gene: TRBJ2-1; CDR3 DNA: TGTGCCAGCAGCTTAAAGACGGGAGCCCCTCCCAATGAGCAGTTCTTC; CDR3 protein: CASSLKTGAPPNEQFF
D gene: TRBD2; clone size: many; V gene: TRBV10-3; J gene: TRBJ2-7; CDR3 DNA: TGTGCCATCACCCCGGGACTAGCGGGACTGGGATTATACGAGCAGTACTTC; CDR3 protein: CAITPGLAGLGLYEQYF
D gene: .; clone size: .; V gene: TRBV27; J gene: TRBJ1-1; CDR3 DNA: TGTGCCAGCAGCCCTCGACAAACTGAAGCTTTCTTT; CDR3 protein: CASSPRQTEAFF
D gene: .; clone size: .; V gene: TRBV13; J gene: TRBJ2-7; CDR3 DNA: TGTGCCAGCAGCTTACCCCCTGGCTACGAGCAGTACTTC; CDR3 protein: CASSLPPGYEQYF
D gene: .; clone size: .; V gene: TRBV6-5; J gene: TRBJ2-2; CDR3 DNA: TGTGCCAGCAGTTACTCCACGGGGGCTAAAACCGGGGAGCTGTTTTTT; CDR3 protein: CASSYSTGAKTGELFF
D gene: TRBD2; clone size: few; V gene: TRBV6-1; J gene: TRBJ2-5; CDR3 DNA: TGTGCCAGCAGTGAAGACGGACTAGCGGACCAAGAGACCCAGTACTTC; CDR3 protein: CASSEDGLADQETQYF
D gene: .; clone size: few; V gene: TRBV9; J gene: TRBJ2-7; CDR3 DNA: TGTGCCAGCAGCGTAGGCCAGCGGCCCTACGAGCAGTACTTC; CDR3 protein: CASSVGQRPYEQYF
D gene: .; clone size: few; V gene: TRBV18; J gene: TRBJ2-5; CDR3 DNA: TGTGCCAGCTCACCTGACAGAAATCGAGAGACCCAGTACTTC; CDR3 protein: CASSPDRNRETQYF
D gene: .; clone size: .; V gene: TRBV5-1; J gene: TRBJ2-5; CDR3 DNA: TGCGCCAGCATTCCCCCTGGCAGGTCGTACCAAGAGACCCAGTACTTC; CDR3 protein: CASIPPGRSYQETQYF
D gene: TRBD2; clone size: .; V gene: TRBV27; J gene: TRBJ2-7; CDR3 DNA: TGTGCCAGCAGTTTCGATGGACTAGCGGGATTGTACGAGCAGTACTTC; CDR3 protein: CASSFDGLAGLYEQYF
D gene: TRBD1; clone size: few; V gene: TRBV3-1; J gene: TRBJ2-5; CDR3 DNA: TGTGCCAGCAGCCGATCAGGGGGCTTAGAGACCCAGTACTTC; CDR3 protein: CASSRSGGLETQYF
D gene: TRBD1; clone size: .; V gene: TRBV6-1; J gene: TRBJ2-5; CDR3 DNA: TGTGCCAGCAGTACCGGGGACAGCAGAGAGACCCAGTACTTC; CDR3 protein: CASSTGDSRETQYF
D gene: .; clone size: .; V gene: TRBV27; J gene: TRBJ1-3; CDR3 DNA: TGTGCCAGCAGTTTATCTTACAGCTCTGGAAACACCATATATTTT; CDR3 protein: CASSLSYSSGNTIYF
D gene: .; clone size: .; V gene: TRBV7-9; J gene: TRBJ2-3; CDR3 DNA: TGTGCCAGCAGCCGGGTCGCGGATACGCAGTATTTT; CDR3 protein: CASSRVADTQYF
D gene: .; clone size: few; V gene: TRBV6-5; J gene: TRBJ2-2; CDR3 DNA: TGTGCCAGCAGTTACCCCCACGGAACCGGGGAGCTGTTTTTT; CDR3 protein: CASSYPHGTGELFF
D gene: .; clone size: few; V gene: TRBV20-1; J gene: TRBJ1-2; CDR3 DNA: TGCAGTGCTAGAGAGGGAGCGGGTGGTTATGGCTACACCTTC; CDR3 protein: CSAREGAGGYGYTF
D gene: TRBD2; clone size: few; V gene: TRBV28; J gene: TRBJ2-6; CDR3 DNA: TGTGCCAGCAGTTTGTTAGCGGGACTCCCGAGAGGGGCCAACGTCCTGACTTTC; CDR3 protein: CASSLLAGLPRGANVLTF
D gene: TRBD2; clone size: .; V gene: TRBV11-3; J gene: TRBJ2-1; CDR3 DNA: TGTGCCAGCAGCCCAGGGACTAGCGGGATTTATGAGCAGTTCTTC; CDR3 protein: CASSPGTSGIYEQFF
D gene: TRBD2; clone size: .; V gene: TRBV18; J gene: TRBJ2-3; CDR3 DNA: TGTGCCAGCTCACCACCATTAGCGGGGAGCACAGATACGCAGTATTTT; CDR3 protein: CASSPPLAGSTDTQYF
D gene: TRBD2; clone size: few; V gene: TRBV6-2/TRBV6-3; J gene: TRBJ2-1; CDR3 DNA: TGTGCCAGCAGGGCCCGGACTAGCTTCAATGAGCAGTTCTTC; CDR3 protein: CASRARTSFNEQFF
D gene: .; clone size: .; V gene: TRBV15; J gene: TRBJ2-1; CDR3 DNA: TGTGCCACCAGCAGAGATAGGTCGGGAAGCTACAATGAGCAGTTCTTC; CDR3 protein: CATSRDRSGSYNEQFF
D gene: TRBD2; clone size: .; V gene: TRBV5-1; J gene: TRBJ2-2; CDR3 DNA: TGCGCCAGCAGCTTGTTTCTAGCGGGAGGAGCCGGGGAGCTGTTTTTT; CDR3 protein: CASSLFLAGGAGELFF
D gene: .; clone size: many; V gene: TRBV5-1; J gene: TRBJ2-5; CDR3 DNA: TGCGCCAGCAGCTCGGGATGGGAGACCCAGTACTTC; CDR3 protein: CASSSGWETQYF
D gene: TRBD2; clone size: .; V gene: TRBV5-1; J gene: TRBJ2-7; CDR3 DNA: TGCGCCAGCAGCTTGCCTAGCGGGCAGGAGCAGTACTTC; CDR3 protein: CASSLPSGQEQYF
D gene: .; clone size: few; V gene: TRBV4-2; J gene: TRBJ2-7; CDR3 DNA: TGTGCCAGCAGCCAAGATATTGGACTAACGTACGAGCAGTACTTC; CDR3 protein: CASSQDIGLTYEQYF
D gene: TRBD2; clone size: few; V gene: TRBV3-1; J gene: TRBJ2-1; CDR3 DNA: TGTGCCAGCAGCCAAGGGGCGGCTAGCGGGTTCTACAATGAGCAGTTCTTC; CDR3 protein: CASSQGAASGFYNEQFF
D gene: .; clone size: .; V gene: TRBV20-1; J gene: TRBJ2-6; CDR3 DNA: TGCAGTGCTGCGGGCTCTGGGGCCAACGTCCTGACTTTC; CDR3 protein: CSAAGSGANVLTF
D gene: TRBD1; clone size: few; V gene: TRBV5-1; J gene: TRBJ2-5; CDR3 DNA: TGCGCCAGCAGGTCCGGGACAGGGGTTGAGACCCAGTACTTC; CDR3 protein: CASRSGTGVETQYF
D gene: TRBD1; clone size: .; V gene: TRBV28; J gene: TRBJ1-1; CDR3 DNA: TGTGCCTGGGGGACAGAGAACACTGAAGCTTTCTTT; CDR3 protein: CAWGTENTEAFF
D gene: TRBD1; clone size: few; V gene: TRBV7-1; J gene: TRBJ2-6; CDR3 DNA: TGTGCCAGCAGCTCCTACTCGGGACAGGGGGCGCAATTTTTGGGCGGGGCCAACGTCCTGACTTTC; CDR3 protein: CASSSYSGQGAQFLGGANVLTF
D gene: TRBD1; clone size: .; V gene: TRBV9; J gene: TRBJ2-7; CDR3 DNA: TGTGCCAGCAGCGCCTCCGGGACAGGGATCTACGAGCAGTACTTC; CDR3 protein: CASSASGTGIYEQYF
D gene: .; clone size: few; V gene: TRBV14; J gene: TRBJ2-2; CDR3 DNA: TGTGCCAGCAGCCTCCAGGGACACCCGAACACCGGGGAGCTGTTTTTT; CDR3 protein: CASSLQGHPNTGELFF
D gene: .; clone size: few; V gene: TRBV7-6; J gene: TRBJ2-7; CDR3 DNA: TGTGCCAGCAGCGTCATGGGCTACGAGCAGTACTTC; CDR3 protein: CASSVMGYEQYF
D gene: .; clone size: few; V gene: TRBV12-3/TRBV12-4; J gene: TRBJ2-2; CDR3 DNA: TGTGCCAGCAGTTTCGGGGGCCCCGGGGAGCTGTTTTTT; CDR3 protein: CASSFGGPGELFF
D gene: .; clone size: .; V gene: TRBV12-3/TRBV12-4; J gene: TRBJ2-3; CDR3 DNA: TGTGCCAGCAGACAAAACCTCCGGACGGATACGCAGTATTTT; CDR3 protein: CASRQNLRTDTQYF
D gene: TRBD2; clone size: .; V gene: TRBV12-3/TRBV12-4; J gene: TRBJ2-1; CDR3 DNA: TGTGCCAGCAGTCCAACTAGGGGACTAGCTGTCCTATACAATGAGCAGTTCTTC; CDR3 protein: CASSPTRGLAVLYNEQFF
D gene: .; clone size: .; V gene: TRBV29-1; J gene: TRBJ2-4; CDR3 DNA: TGCAGCGTTGAAATAGGGCCGGCCAAAAACATTCAGTACTTC; CDR3 protein: CSVEIGPAKNIQYF
D gene: .; clone size: .; V gene: TRBV20-1; J gene: TRBJ2-1; CDR3 DNA: TGCAGTGCTAGAGATCAAGGGGTCTTGTCTAGCTCCTACAATGAGCAGTTCTTC; CDR3 protein: CSARDQGVLSSSYNEQFF
D gene: .; clone size: .; V gene: TRBV15; J gene: TRBJ2-2; CDR3 DNA: TGTGCCACCAGCAGAGATAGTGGACCGTGGACCGGGGAGCTGTTTTTT; CDR3 protein: CATSRDSGPWTGELFF
D gene: TRBD2; clone size: few; V gene: TRBV7-2; J gene: TRBJ2-1; CDR3 DNA: TGTGCCAGCAGTCCGCGGGGGATTTACAATGAGCAGTTCTTC; CDR3 protein: CASSPRGIYNEQFF
D gene: .; clone size: .; V gene: TRBV7-6; J gene: TRBJ2-5; CDR3 DNA: TGTGCCAGCAGCTCCTTCACGGAAGTCGAGACCCAGTACTTC; CDR3 protein: CASSSFTEVETQYF
D gene: .; clone size: .; V gene: TRBV20-1; J gene: TRBJ2-5; CDR3 DNA: TGCAGTGCCCTACGGCGAGCTCTCGAGGAGACCCAGTACTTC; CDR3 protein: CSALRRALEETQYF
D gene: .; clone size: .; V gene: TRBV5-4; J gene: TRBJ2-5; CDR3 DNA: TGTGCCAGCAGGTGGGGGGGCGTGGAGACCCAGTACTTC; CDR3 protein: CASRWGGVETQYF
D gene: .; clone size: few; V gene: TRBV7-2; J gene: TRBJ2-5; CDR3 DNA: TGTGCCAGCAGCTTATTTGGACGGCAAGAGACCCAGTACTTC; CDR3 protein: CASSLFGRQETQYF
D gene: .; clone size: .; V gene: TRBV11-2; J gene: TRBJ2-1; CDR3 DNA: TGTGCCAGCAGCTTAGGGGGTTTGGCCAGAGACGGGAATGAGCAGTTCTTC; CDR3 protein: CASSLGGLARDGNEQFF
D gene: .; clone size: .; V gene: TRBV18; J gene: TRBJ2-3; CDR3 DNA: TGTGCCAGCTCACCACCGGGGCCTCAGTGGGAGGCAGATACGCAGTATTTT; CDR3 protein: CASSPPGPQWEADTQYF